A single sample gave rise to the 11 T cell receptor beta chains below, sequenced in a study of T cell responses to AZD1222 COVID-19 vaccine. Repertoires were generated with immunoSEQ multiplex PCR, while TCRdb's copy carries only in-frame clones and drops some. The sample lists approximately 140,000 clones; 92% were seen once. Specimen: peripheral blood, collected 28 days after the second AZD1222 dose. The receptors stem from an adult who received the AZD1222 COVID-19 vaccine.

This clone was counted once. The CDR3 reads CASSTDLAGRYEQYF. CDR3 coding DNA: TGTGCCAGCAGCACAGACCTAGCGGGACGCTACGAGCAGTACTTC. The rearrangement links TRBV6-2 or TRBV6-3 to TRBJ2-7; 9 positions agree with TRBD2. The CDR3 length is 15 residues. Germline CDR1 and CDR2: MNHEY and SVGEGT. V shed 6 bases, J shed 3 bases, and the junction held 9 bases outside the gene matches.

J is TRBJ2-4 and V is TRBV7-8; D is possibly TRBD1 (6 bases). The CDR3 runs to 16 residues. The germline V gene encodes CDR1 SGHVS and CDR2 FQNEAQ. The V end lost 6 bases, the J end lost 6 bases, and 21 bases lay between the germline ends. Here the CDR3 DNA reads TGTGCCAGCAGTCTAAATGGACAGACCCCCGGAAACATTCAGTACTTC. It yields the protein CASSLNGQTPGNIQYF.

The V and J genes are TRBV4-2 and TRBJ2-2; possibly TRBD1 or TRBD2 for D (5 bases each). The CDR3 is made up of 13 amino acids. Germline V gives CDR1 LGHNA, CDR2 YNFKEQ. The V end was cut by 5 bases, the J end by 4 bases, with 8 bases between. The CDR3 reads CASSYGTTGELFF. The DNA for the CDR3 is TGTGCCAGCAGCTACGGGACCACCGGGGAGCTGTTTTTT.

The rearrangement uses TRBV9 and TRBJ1-1, with D unresolved. Trimming pared 1 base from V and 3 bases from J, leaving 7 bases between. From germline, CDR1 is SGDLS and CDR2 YYNGEE. There are 13 residues in the CDR3. CDR3 nucleotides: TGTGCCAGCAGCGTATCCCTGGACACTGAAGCTTTCTTT. Its translation: CASSVSLDTEAFF.

The rearrangement joins TRBV25-1 to TRBJ1-5; 8 positions agree with TRBD1. V shed 2 bases, J shed 7 bases, and the junction held 4 bases outside the gene matches. The V gene's germline CDR1 is MGHDK and CDR2 SYGVNS. The CDR3 extends over 14 amino acids. The CDR3 DNA is TGTGCCAGCAGTGAAGGACAGGGAGGCCAGCCCCAGCATTTT. Protein product: CASSEGQGGQPQHF.

The V call is TRBV7-9, the J call TRBJ2-5; 9 bases map to TRBD2. Germline trimming cut 1 base from V and 1 base from J; bases unmatched to any gene: 4. There are 16 residues in the CDR3. CDR1 SEHNR and CDR2 FQNEAQ come from the germline V gene (reference sequence). The CDR3 region has the DNA TGTGCCAGCAGCTTAGGACTAGCGGACTTCCAAGAGACCCAGTACTTC. This gives the protein CASSLGLADFQETQYF. The whole variable domain, remainder taken from reference TRBV7-9 and TRBJ2-5, is DTGVSQNPRHKITKRGQNVTFRCDPISEHNRLYWYRQTLGQGPEFLTYFQNEAQLEKSRLLSDRFSAERPKGSFSTLEIQRTEQGDSAMYLCASSLGLADFQETQYFGPGTRLLVL.

The chain joins TRBV7-9 to TRBJ2-7; 10 bases match TRBD1. Germline CDR1 SEHNR, CDR2 FQNEAQ (reference sequence). CDR3 size: 18 residues. The J segment lost 3 bases and the V segment lost 5 bases, leaving 16 bases of the junction unmatched. The CDR3 region is CASSPVAGQGLKSYEQYF. In nucleotides, the CDR3 is TGTGCCAGCAGCCCAGTGGCGGGACAGGGGCTAAAAAGCTACGAGCAGTACTTC.

This clone has just one count. At the DNA level, this CDR3 is encoded by other sequences in the same sample as well. The rearrangement joins TRBV5-1 to TRBJ1-6, with 10 nucleotides matching TRBD1. V shed 4 bases and J 8 bases; nucleotides not matched to a gene: 3. Germline assignment: CDR1 SGHRS and CDR2 YFSETQ. The CDR3 contains 14 residues. CDR3 nucleotide sequence: TGCGCCAGCAGCCCCGGACAGGGGGATTCACCCCTCCACTTT. Its translation: CASSPGQGDSPLHF. Supplemented by reference TRBV5-1 and TRBJ1-6, the full variable domain reads KAGVTQTPRYLIKTRGQQVTLSCSPISGHRSVSWYQQTPGQGLQFLFEYFSETQRNKGNFPGRFSGRQFSNSRSEMNVSTLELGDSALYLCASSPGQGDSPLHFGNGTRLTVT.

This chain links TRBV5-1 with TRBJ2-2; D gene unclear. The CDR3 has 16 residues. Looked up from germline, CDR1 is SGHRS and CDR2 is YFSETQ. V was trimmed by 5 bases and J by 4 bases, leaving 18 bases between them. The CDR3 DNA follows: TGCGCCAGCAGTTTCACAGATTTTTTAGGCACCGGGGAGCTGTTTTTT. Its protein is CASSFTDFLGTGELFF.

V and J are TRBV27 and TRBJ2-5; a possible D gene is TRBD2 (7 bases). CDR3 length: 13 amino acids. Trimming left V 10 bases short and J 5 bases short, with 17 bases between. CDR1 MNHEY and CDR2 SMNVEV come from the germline V gene (reference sequence). The CDR3 is CATATGGRETQYF. The CDR3 bases are TGTGCCACCGCTACCGGGGGGCGCGAGACCCAGTACTTC.

The genes are TRBV13 and TRBJ2-7, with 11 bases identical to TRBD1. The germline V gene encodes CDR1 PRHDT and CDR2 FYEKMQ (reference sequence). V lost 2 bases, J lost 2 bases, and 5 bases stayed unmatched. There are 16 residues in the CDR3. In DNA, the CDR3 is TGTGCCAGCAGCTTAACCCCGGGACAGGGGGCCTACGAGCAGTACTTC. The encoded protein is CASSLTPGQGAYEQYF. Full variable domain (remainder filled in from reference TRBV13 and TRBJ2-7): AAGVIQSPRHLIKEKRETATLKCYPIPRHDTVYWYQQGPGQDPQFLISFYEKMQSDKGSIPDRFSAQQFSDYHSELNMSSLELGDSALYFCASSLTPGQGAYEQYFGPGTRLTVT.